The text below deals with one TCR beta chain. This sample is drawn from a study of blood T cell repertoires in COVID-19. Clones were sequenced by immunoSEQ multiplex PCR, and TCRdb holds only the in-frame ones, with some missing. This sample has tens of thousands of clones; roughly 90% occur once, and the top ten carry around 7.3%. The CDR3 is made up of 15 amino acids. Germline assignment: CDR1 SGHNT and CDR2 YYREEE (reference sequence). The junction had 8 bases not matched to a gene; V was cut back by 4 bases and J by 4 bases. This receptor was obtained from a man aged 40-49 years with COVID-19, enrolled during active disease. The sample comprised peripheral blood. V and J are TRBV5-4 and TRBJ2-1, with 7 bases fitting TRBD1. The CDR3 sequence is CASSPATGTYNEQFF. The CDR3, as DNA: TGTGCCAGCAGCCCAGCGACAGGGACGTACAATGAGCAGTTCTTC.